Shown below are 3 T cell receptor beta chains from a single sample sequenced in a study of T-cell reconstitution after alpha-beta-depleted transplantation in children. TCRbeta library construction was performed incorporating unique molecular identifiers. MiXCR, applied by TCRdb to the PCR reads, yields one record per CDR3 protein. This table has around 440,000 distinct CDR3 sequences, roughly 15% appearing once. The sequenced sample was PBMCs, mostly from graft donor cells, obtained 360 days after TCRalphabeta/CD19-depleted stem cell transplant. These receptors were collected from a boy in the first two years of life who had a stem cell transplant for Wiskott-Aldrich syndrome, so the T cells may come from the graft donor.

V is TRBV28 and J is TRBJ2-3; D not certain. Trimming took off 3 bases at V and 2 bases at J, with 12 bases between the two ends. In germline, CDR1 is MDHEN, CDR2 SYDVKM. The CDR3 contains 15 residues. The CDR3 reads CASSFGRRTTDTQYF. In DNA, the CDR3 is TGTGCCAGCAGTTTTGGCAGGCGTACCACAGATACGCAGTATTTT. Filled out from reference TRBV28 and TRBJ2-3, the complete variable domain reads DVKVTQSSRYLVKRTGEKVFLECVQDMDHENMFWYRQDPGLGLRLIYFSYDVKMKEKGDIPEGYSVSREKKERFSLILESASTNQTSMYLCASSFGRRTTDTQYFGPGTRLTVL.

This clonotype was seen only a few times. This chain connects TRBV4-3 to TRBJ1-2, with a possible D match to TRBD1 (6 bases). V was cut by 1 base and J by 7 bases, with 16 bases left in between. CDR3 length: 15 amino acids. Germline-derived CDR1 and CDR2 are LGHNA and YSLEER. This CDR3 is CASSQGQEMIGGYTF. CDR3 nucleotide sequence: TGCGCCAGCAGCCAAGGACAGGAAATGATCGGTGGCTACACCTTC.

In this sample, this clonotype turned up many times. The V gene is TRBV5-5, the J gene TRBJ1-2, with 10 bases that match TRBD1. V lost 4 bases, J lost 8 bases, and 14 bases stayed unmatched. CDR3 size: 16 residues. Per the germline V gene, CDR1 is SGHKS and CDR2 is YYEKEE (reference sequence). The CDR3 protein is CASSGNALGQGFGYTF. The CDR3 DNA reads TGTGCCAGCAGCGGAAACGCTCTGGGACAGGGGTTCGGCTACACCTTC. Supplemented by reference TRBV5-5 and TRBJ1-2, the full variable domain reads DAGVTQSPTHLIKTRGQQVTLRCSPISGHKSVSWYQQVLGQGPQFIFQYYEKEERGRGNFPDRFSARQFPNYSSELNVNALLLGDSALYLCASSGNALGQGFGYTFGSGTRLTVV.